This T cell receptor beta chain was identified during a study of CD8 T cells in ankylosing spondylitis. Study-level findings and limits: There was reportedly significant enrichment of clones that were disease-linked in matched ankylosing spondylitis synovial fluid.

This clonotype was seen repeatedly, ten times or more. The antigen is unknown. Germline-derived CDR1 and CDR2 are MNHEY and SMNVEV (reference sequence). The V end lost 6 bases, the J end lost 7 bases, and 10 bases lay between the germline ends. This CDR3 has 12 amino acids. Generation of TCR beta libraries employed quantitative 5'-RACE incorporating molecular barcodes. TCRdb analysed the 5' RACE reads with MiXCR anew, one entry per CDR3 protein. This repertoire shows about 150,000 distinct CDR3 sequences, about 7.3% found once; its top ten account for roughly an eighth. Specimen: blood, either unsorted or a sorted T cell fraction (not recorded which). The sequence derives from a female donor with ankylosing spondylitis or in good health (not recorded which). The genes are TRBV27 and TRBJ2-4; D unclear. Here the CDR3 reads CASSPLGNIQYF. The CDR3 DNA sequence: TGTGCCAGCAGCCCGCTTGGGAACATTCAGTACTTC.